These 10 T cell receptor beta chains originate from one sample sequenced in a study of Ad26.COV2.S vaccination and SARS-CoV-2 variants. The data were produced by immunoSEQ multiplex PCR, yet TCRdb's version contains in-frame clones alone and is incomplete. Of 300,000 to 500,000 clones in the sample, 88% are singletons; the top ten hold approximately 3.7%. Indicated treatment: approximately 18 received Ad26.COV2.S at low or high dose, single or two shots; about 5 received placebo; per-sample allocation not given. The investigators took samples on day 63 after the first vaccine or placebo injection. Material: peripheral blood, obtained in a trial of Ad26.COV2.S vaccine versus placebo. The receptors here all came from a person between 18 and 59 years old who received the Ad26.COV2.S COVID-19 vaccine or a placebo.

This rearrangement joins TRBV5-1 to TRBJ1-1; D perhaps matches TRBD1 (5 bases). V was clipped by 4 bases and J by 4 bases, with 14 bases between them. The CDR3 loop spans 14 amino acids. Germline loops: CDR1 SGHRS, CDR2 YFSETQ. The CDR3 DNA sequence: TGCGCCAGCAGCCCCCGTTTGGGGGGCACTGAAGCTTTCTTT. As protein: CASSPRLGGTEAFF.

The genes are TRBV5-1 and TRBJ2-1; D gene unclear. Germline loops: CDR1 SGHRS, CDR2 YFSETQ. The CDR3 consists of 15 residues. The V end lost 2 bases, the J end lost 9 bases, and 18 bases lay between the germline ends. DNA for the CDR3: TGCGCCAGCAGCTTCGGTGGTTCCGGTTCTGCTGAGCAGTTCTTC. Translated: CASSFGGSGSAEQFF.

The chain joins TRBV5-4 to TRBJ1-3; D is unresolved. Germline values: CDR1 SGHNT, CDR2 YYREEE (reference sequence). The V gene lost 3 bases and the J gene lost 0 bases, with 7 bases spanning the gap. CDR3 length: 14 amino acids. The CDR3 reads CASSSTDSGNTIYF. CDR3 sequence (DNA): TGTGCCAGCAGCTCTACGGACTCTGGAAACACCATATATTTT.

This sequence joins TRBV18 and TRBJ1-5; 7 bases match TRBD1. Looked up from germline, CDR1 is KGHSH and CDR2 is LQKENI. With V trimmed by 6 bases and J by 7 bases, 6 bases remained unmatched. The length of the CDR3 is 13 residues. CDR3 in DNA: TGTGCCAGCTCTACAGGGGTTCGACAGCCCCAGCATTTT. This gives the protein CASSTGVRQPQHF.

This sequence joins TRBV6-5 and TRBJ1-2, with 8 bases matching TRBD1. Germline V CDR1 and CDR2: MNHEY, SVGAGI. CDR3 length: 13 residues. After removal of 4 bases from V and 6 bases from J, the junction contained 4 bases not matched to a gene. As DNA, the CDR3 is TGTGCCAGCAGTTTTGACAGGGGCGATGGCTACACCTTC. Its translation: CASSFDRGDGYTF.

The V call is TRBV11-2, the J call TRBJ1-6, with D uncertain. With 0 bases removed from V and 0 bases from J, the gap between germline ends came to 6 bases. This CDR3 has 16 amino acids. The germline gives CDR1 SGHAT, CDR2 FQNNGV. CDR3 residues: CASSLERYSYNSPLHF. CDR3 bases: TGTGCCAGCAGCTTAGAAAGATACTCCTATAATTCACCCCTCCACTTT. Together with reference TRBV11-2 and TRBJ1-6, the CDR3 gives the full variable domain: EAGVAQSPRYKIIEKRQSVAFWCNPISGHATLYWYQQILGQGPKLLIQFQNNGVVDDSQLPKDRFSAERLKGVDSTLKIQPAKLEDSAVYLCASSLERYSYNSPLHFGNGTRLTVT.

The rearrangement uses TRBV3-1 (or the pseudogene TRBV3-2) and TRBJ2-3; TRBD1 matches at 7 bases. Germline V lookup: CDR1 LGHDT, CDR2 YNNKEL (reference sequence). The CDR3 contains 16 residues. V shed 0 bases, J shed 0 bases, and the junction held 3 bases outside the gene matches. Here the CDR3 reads CASSQDQGDSTDTQYF. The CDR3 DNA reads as TGTGCCAGCAGCCAAGACCAGGGGGACAGCACAGATACGCAGTATTTT.

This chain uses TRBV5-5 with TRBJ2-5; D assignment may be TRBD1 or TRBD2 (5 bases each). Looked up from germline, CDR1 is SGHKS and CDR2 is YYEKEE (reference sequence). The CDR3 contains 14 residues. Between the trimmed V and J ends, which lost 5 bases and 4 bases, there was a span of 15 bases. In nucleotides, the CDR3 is TGTGCCAGCAGTCAGGCGGCAGGGAGAGAGACCCAGTACTTC. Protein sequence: CASSQAAGRETQYF.

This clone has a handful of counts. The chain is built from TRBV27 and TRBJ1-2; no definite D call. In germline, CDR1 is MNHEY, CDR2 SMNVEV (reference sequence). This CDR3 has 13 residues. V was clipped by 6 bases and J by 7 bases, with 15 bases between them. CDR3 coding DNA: TGTGCCAGCAGGCGACGGGAGGGCGCTGGCTACACCTTC. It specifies CASRRREGAGYTF.

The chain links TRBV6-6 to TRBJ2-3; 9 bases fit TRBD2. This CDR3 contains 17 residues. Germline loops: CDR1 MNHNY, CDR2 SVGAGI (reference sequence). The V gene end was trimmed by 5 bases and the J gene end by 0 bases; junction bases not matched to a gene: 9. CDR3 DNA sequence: TGTGCCAGCAGTCCGAATAGCGGGAGTCCTAGCACAGATACGCAGTATTTT. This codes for CASSPNSGSPSTDTQYF.